A single sample gave rise to the 24 T cell receptor beta chains below, sequenced in a study of blood T cell repertoires in COVID-19. Profiling relied on immunoSEQ multiplex PCR, and the TCRdb table lists in-frame clones only, not all of them. Here the sample spans more than 50,000 clones, 90% being singletons. The sample was peripheral blood. The receptors shown here come from a woman between 40 and 55 years old with active COVID-19.

The chain uses TRBV18 and TRBJ1-4, with TRBD1 as a possible D gene (6 bases). The CDR3 loop spans 15 amino acids. Germline CDR1 reads KGHSH; CDR2 reads LQKENI. Between the trimmed V and J ends, which lost 1 base and 8 bases, there was a span of 14 bases. CDR3 protein: CASSPLGGGGEKLFF. CDR3 DNA sequence: TGTGCCAGCTCACCACTGGGAGGGGGAGGAGAAAAACTGTTTTTT.

The chain joins TRBV5-1 to TRBJ2-7; 7 nucleotides align to TRBD1. The J segment lost 2 bases and the V segment lost 6 bases, leaving 8 bases of the junction unmatched. This CDR3 contains 14 residues. The germline V gene has CDR1 SGHRS and CDR2 YFSETQ. CDR3 sequence (DNA): TGCGCCAGCAACTTACAGGGGAACCCCTACGAGCAGTACTTC. This encodes CASNLQGNPYEQYF. The whole variable domain, filled in from reference TRBV5-1 and TRBJ2-7, reads KAGVTQTPRYLIKTRGQQVTLSCSPISGHRSVSWYQQTPGQGLQFLFEYFSETQRNKGNFPGRFSGRQFSNSRSEMNVSTLELGDSALYLCASNLQGNPYEQYFGPGTRLTVT.

This rearrangement joins TRBV5-6 to TRBJ2-3, with 8 bases fitting TRBD1. The length of the CDR3 is 19 residues. Germline V gives CDR1 SGHDT, CDR2 YYEEEE. V lost 1 base, J lost 4 bases, and 17 bases stayed unmatched. DNA for the CDR3: TGTGCCAGCAGCTTGAGGATGTCGTGGACAGGGCAGGCGGCAGATACGCAGTATTTT. This gives the protein CASSLRMSWTGQAADTQYF. Filled out from reference TRBV5-6 and TRBJ2-3, the complete variable domain reads DAGVTQSPTHLIKTRGQQVTLRCSPKSGHDTVSWYQQALGQGPQFIFQYYEEEERQRGNFPDRFSGHQFPNYSSELNVNALLLGDSALYLCASSLRMSWTGQAADTQYFGPGTRLTVL.

V and J are TRBV2 and TRBJ1-2; 7 bases match TRBD1. CDR1 SNHLY and CDR2 FYNNEI come from the germline V gene. The CDR3 runs 12 residues. Trimming at V came to 7 bases and at J to 5 bases, leaving 4 bases not matched to a gene. The CDR3 DNA is TGTGCCAGCAACGACAGGGAGTATGGCTACACCTTC. Translation: CASNDREYGYTF.

The chain recombines TRBV18 with TRBJ1-2; D unresolved. Germline CDR1 and CDR2: KGHSH and LQKENI. CDR3 length: 14 residues. Trimming took off 2 bases at V and 2 bases at J, with 9 bases between the two ends. DNA of the CDR3: TGTGCCAGCTCACCAAATTTTAGCAACTATGGCTACACCTTC. Its translation: CASSPNFSNYGYTF.

V is TRBV19 and J is TRBJ1-2; TRBD1 is a possible D gene (5 bases). CDR1 is LNHDA and CDR2 is SQIVND in the germline V gene (reference sequence). This CDR3 comprises 14 residues. The V gene lost 3 bases and the J gene lost 3 bases, with 11 bases spanning the gap. The CDR3 sequence: CASSMFDRDYGYTF. CDR3 DNA sequence: TGTGCCAGTAGTATGTTTGACAGAGACTATGGCTACACCTTC.

The V call is TRBV19, the J call TRBJ1-1; TRBD1 matches 8 bases. The junction had 6 bases not matched to a gene; V was cut back by 5 bases and J by 4 bases. This CDR3 has 14 amino acids. From germline, CDR1 is LNHDA and CDR2 SQIVND (reference sequence). CDR3 sequence: CASSLTGAATEAFF. The CDR3 DNA sequence: TGTGCCAGTAGTTTGACAGGGGCGGCCACTGAAGCTTTCTTT.

The J gene is TRBJ1-6, the V gene TRBV11-2; D uncertain. Trimming cost V 6 bases and J 5 bases, with 8 bases left between them. Germline loops: CDR1 SGHAT, CDR2 FQNNGV. The CDR3 loop spans 13 amino acids. The CDR3 loop reads CASSTDHNSPLHF. The CDR3 DNA reads TGTGCCAGCAGTACAGATCATAATTCACCCCTCCACTTT. The variable domain in full, completed from reference TRBV11-2 and TRBJ1-6, reads EAGVAQSPRYKIIEKRQSVAFWCNPISGHATLYWYQQILGQGPKLLIQFQNNGVVDDSQLPKDRFSAERLKGVDSTLKIQPAKLEDSAVYLCASSTDHNSPLHFGNGTRLTVT.

The chain carries TRBV9 and TRBJ1-4; 7 bases fit TRBD1. Germline CDR1 SGDLS, CDR2 YYNGEE. This CDR3 spans 14 amino acids. Trimming at V came to 3 bases and at J to 5 bases, leaving 4 bases not matched to a gene. CDR3 residues: CASSATGWNEKLFF. In DNA, the CDR3 is TGTGCCAGCAGCGCGACAGGGTGGAATGAAAAACTGTTTTTT.

V is TRBV10-3 and J is TRBJ2-7; 7 bases are a match to TRBD1. This CDR3 spans 13 amino acids. V dropped 0 bases and J dropped 5; count of bases not matched to a gene: 1. Looked up from germline, CDR1 is ENHRY and CDR2 is SYGVKD. The CDR3 spells CAISESGGNEQYF. The CDR3 DNA reads as TGTGCCATCAGTGAGTCAGGGGGCAACGAGCAGTACTTC.

V usage is TRBV4-1 and J usage is TRBJ1-5; D remains unclear. V lost 0 bases, J lost 6 bases, and 15 bases lay in between. This CDR3 is built from 16 residues. The V gene's germline CDR1 is MGHRA and CDR2 YSYEKL. CDR3 coding DNA: TGCGCCAGCAGCCAAGATGGTGCAGGTCGGGGTCAGCCCCAGCATTTT. Residues: CASSQDGAGRGQPQHF.

This clone appeared once. This chain links TRBV25-1 with TRBJ2-3, with no clear D. Germline CDR1 reads MGHDK; CDR2 reads SYGVNS. The length of the CDR3 is 13 residues. The V end was cut by 3 bases, the J end by 1 base, with 5 bases between. For the CDR3, the DNA is TGTGCCAGCAGTGATGGAGGCACAGATACGCAGTATTTT. The encoded protein is CASSDGGTDTQYF.

The chain carries TRBV19 and TRBJ2-1; TRBD2 matches 15 bases. Germline trimming cut 3 bases from V and 11 bases from J; bases unmatched to any gene: 8. There are 16 residues in the CDR3. Germline values: CDR1 LNHDA, CDR2 SQIVND (reference sequence). CDR3 protein: CASSISGTSGGLKQFF. The CDR3 DNA reads TGTGCCAGTAGTATTTCCGGGACTAGCGGGGGGCTGAAGCAGTTCTTC.

The chain joins TRBV4-1 to TRBJ1-2; 8 nucleotides align to TRBD1. V lost 1 base to trimming and J lost 5 bases; unmatched junction nucleotides: 12. Per germline, CDR1 MGHRA and CDR2 YSYEKL. The CDR3 loop spans 17 amino acids. CDR3 sequence: CASSQGTATGGYYGYTF. Written as DNA, the CDR3 is TGCGCCAGCAGCCAAGGAACGGCCACAGGGGGTTATTATGGCTACACCTTC.

This clone was seen more than once but under ten times. The V and J genes are TRBV5-1 and TRBJ2-3; no clear D gene. The germline CDR1 and CDR2 sequences are SGHRS and YFSETQ. The CDR3 spans 13 residues. Trimming stripped 1 base from V and 6 bases from J, with 9 bases between. The CDR3 here is CASSLLGADTQYF. In DNA, the CDR3 is TGCGCCAGCAGCTTGCTAGGAGCCGATACGCAGTATTTT.

The chain combines TRBV30 with TRBJ1-2; tentative D call: TRBD1 (5 bases). Germline V CDR1 and CDR2: GTSNPN, SVGIG (reference sequence). V lost 4 bases and J lost 1, with 10 bases in between. The CDR3 loop spans 13 amino acids. DNA of the CDR3: TGTGCCTGGATGCTGCAGGGTAACTATGGCTACACCTTC. Its protein product is CAWMLQGNYGYTF.

The chain has TRBV6-5 and TRBJ2-7; D perhaps matches TRBD1 (5 bases). Trimming stripped 6 bases from V and 3 bases from J, with 18 bases between. This CDR3 spans 15 amino acids. From germline, CDR1 is MNHEY and CDR2 SVGAGI. This CDR3 is CASSSLGLRNYEQYF. In DNA form, the CDR3 reads TGTGCCAGCAGCTCCCTGGGGCTGCGCAACTACGAGCAGTACTTC.

The V and J genes are TRBV19 and TRBJ1-4, with 10 bases lining up with TRBD1. CDR3 length equals 17 residues. J gave up 3 bases and V 7 bases, and 11 bases lay outside the gene matches. Germline CDR1 is LNHDA and CDR2 is SQIVND (reference sequence). For the CDR3, the DNA is TGTGCCAGTACCCCAGACAGGGGGCCCGTCTCTAATGAAAAACTGTTTTTT. It specifies CASTPDRGPVSNEKLFF.

The chain is built from TRBV6-1 and TRBJ1-5, with D possibly TRBD1 on 5 matching bases. Germline V gene lookup returns CDR1 MNHNS and CDR2 SASEGT. V was cut by 4 bases and J by 1 base, with 14 bases left in between. CDR3 length: 16 residues. Written as DNA, the CDR3 is TGTGCCAGCAGTGTTAGGGACTCGAGGAGCAATCAGCCCCAGCATTTT. It encodes CASSVRDSRSNQPQHF.

The J gene is TRBJ2-7, the V gene TRBV5-1; TRBD1 might be the D (6 bases). Per germline, CDR1 SGHRS and CDR2 YFSETQ. The CDR3 runs to 14 residues. The V end lost 0 bases, the J end lost 4 bases, and 11 bases lay between the germline ends. The CDR3 DNA follows: TGCGCCAGCAGCTTGGGCGGTACAGGGTACGAGCAGTACTTC. Residues: CASSLGGTGYEQYF.

The rearrangement joins TRBV28 to TRBJ1-1, with D tentatively TRBD1 (5 bases). The length of the CDR3 is 13 residues. V lost 5 bases and J 1 base, leaving 8 bases between the germline ends. In germline, CDR1 is MDHEN, CDR2 SYDVKM. CDR3 nucleotides: TGTGCCAGCAGTACGACAGAGAACACTGAAGCTTTCTTT. This encodes CASSTTENTEAFF.

V usage is TRBV5-8 and J usage is TRBJ1-2, with 11 bases fitting TRBD1. Looked up from germline, CDR1 is SGHTS and CDR2 is YDEGEE. Trimming removed 2 bases from V and 1 base from J; junction bases left unmatched: 7. The length of the CDR3 is 17 residues. Written as DNA, the CDR3 is TGTGCCAGCAGCTTCCGGGACAGGGGGAATTTTAACTATGGCTACACCTTC. Residues: CASSFRDRGNFNYGYTF.

The chain employs TRBV10-3 and TRBJ2-1; TRBD1 agrees at 7 bases. After removal of 10 bases from V and 0 bases from J, the junction contained 3 bases not matched to a gene. The germline V gene has CDR1 ENHRY and CDR2 SYGVKD. This CDR3 spans 13 amino acids. The CDR3 spells CATQGSSYNEQFF. The CDR3 nucleotides are TGTGCCACACAGGGGAGCTCCTACAATGAGCAGTTCTTC.

The rearrangement uses TRBV5-1 and TRBJ2-1, with D possibly matching TRBD1 (6 bases). V lost 0 bases, J lost 0 bases, and 13 bases lay in between. The germline CDR1 and CDR2 sequences are SGHRS and YFSETQ. CDR3 length equals 17 residues. The CDR3 sequence is CASSLGQARSSYNEQFF. DNA of the CDR3: TGCGCCAGCAGCTTGGGACAGGCGCGGAGCTCCTACAATGAGCAGTTCTTC.